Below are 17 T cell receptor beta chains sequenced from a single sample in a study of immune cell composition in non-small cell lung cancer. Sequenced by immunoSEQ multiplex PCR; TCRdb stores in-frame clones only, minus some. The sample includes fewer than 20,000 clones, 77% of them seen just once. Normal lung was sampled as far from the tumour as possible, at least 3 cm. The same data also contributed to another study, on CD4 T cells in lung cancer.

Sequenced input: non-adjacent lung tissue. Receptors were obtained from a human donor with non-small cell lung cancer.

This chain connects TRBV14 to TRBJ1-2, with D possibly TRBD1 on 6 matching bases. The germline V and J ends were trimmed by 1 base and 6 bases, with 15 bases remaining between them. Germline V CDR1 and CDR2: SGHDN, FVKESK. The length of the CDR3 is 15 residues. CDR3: CASSQVRGASDGYTF. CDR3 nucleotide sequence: TGTGCCAGCAGCCAAGTAAGGGGGGCCTCGGATGGCTACACCTTC.

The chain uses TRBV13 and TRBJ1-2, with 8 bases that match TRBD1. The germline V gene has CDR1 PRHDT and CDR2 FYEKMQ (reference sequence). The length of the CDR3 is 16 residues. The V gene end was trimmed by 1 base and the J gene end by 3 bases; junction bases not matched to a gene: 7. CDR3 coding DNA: TGTGCCAGCAGCTTAGAGGCAGGGGGCGAGGACTATGGCTACACCTTC. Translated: CASSLEAGGEDYGYTF.

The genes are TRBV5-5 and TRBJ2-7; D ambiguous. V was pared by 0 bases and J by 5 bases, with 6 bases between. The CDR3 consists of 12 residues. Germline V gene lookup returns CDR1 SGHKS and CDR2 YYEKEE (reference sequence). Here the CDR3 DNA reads TGTGCCAGCAGCTTGGACAGCCACGAGCAGTACTTC. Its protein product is CASSLDSHEQYF.

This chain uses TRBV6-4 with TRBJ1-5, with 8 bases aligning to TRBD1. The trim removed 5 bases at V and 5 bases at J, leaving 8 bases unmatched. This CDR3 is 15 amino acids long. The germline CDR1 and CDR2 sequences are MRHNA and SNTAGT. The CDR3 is CASSYTTGEDQPQHF. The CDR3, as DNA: TGTGCCAGCAGTTACACGACAGGGGAGGATCAGCCCCAGCATTTT.

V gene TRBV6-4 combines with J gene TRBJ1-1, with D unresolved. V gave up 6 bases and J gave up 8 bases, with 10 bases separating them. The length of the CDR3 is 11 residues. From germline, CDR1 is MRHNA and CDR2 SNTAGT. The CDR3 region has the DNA TGTGCCAGCAGGTGGGGTGGAGAAGCTTTCTTT. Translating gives CASRWGGEAFF.

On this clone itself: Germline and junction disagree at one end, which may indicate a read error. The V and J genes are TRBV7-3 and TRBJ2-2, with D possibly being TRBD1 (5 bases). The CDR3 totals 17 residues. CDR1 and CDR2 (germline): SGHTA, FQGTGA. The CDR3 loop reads CASSQEGVNIRTGELFF. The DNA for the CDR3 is TGCGCCAGCAGCCAAGAAGGGGTTAATATTAGAACCGGGGAGCTGTTTTTT.

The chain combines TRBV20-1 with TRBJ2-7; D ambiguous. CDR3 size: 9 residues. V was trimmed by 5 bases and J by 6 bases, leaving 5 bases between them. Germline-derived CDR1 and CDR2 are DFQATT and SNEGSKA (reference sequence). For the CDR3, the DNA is TGCAGTGCTGGGGTCGAGCAGTACTTC. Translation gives CSAGVEQYF.

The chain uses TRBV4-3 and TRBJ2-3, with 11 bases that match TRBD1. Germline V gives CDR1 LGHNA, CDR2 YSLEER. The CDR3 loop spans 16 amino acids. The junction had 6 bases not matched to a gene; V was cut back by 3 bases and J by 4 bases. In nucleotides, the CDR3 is TGCGCCAGCAGCCAGGAAGGGACAGGGGGTGCAGATACGCAGTATTTT. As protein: CASSQEGTGGADTQYF.

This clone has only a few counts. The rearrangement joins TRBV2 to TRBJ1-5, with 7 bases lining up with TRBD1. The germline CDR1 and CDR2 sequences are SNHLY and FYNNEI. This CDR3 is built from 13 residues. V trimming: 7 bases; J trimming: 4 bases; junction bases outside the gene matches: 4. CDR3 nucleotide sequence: TGTGCCAGCACTAGACAGGGAAATCAGCCCCAGCATTTT. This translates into CASTRQGNQPQHF.

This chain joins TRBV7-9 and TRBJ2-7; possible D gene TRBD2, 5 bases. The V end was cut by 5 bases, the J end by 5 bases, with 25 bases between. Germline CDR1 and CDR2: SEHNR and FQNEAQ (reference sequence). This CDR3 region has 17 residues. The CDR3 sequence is CASSVEDLGAVGNEQYF. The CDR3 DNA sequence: TGTGCCAGCAGCGTAGAGGATTTAGGTGCCGTCGGGAACGAGCAGTACTTC.

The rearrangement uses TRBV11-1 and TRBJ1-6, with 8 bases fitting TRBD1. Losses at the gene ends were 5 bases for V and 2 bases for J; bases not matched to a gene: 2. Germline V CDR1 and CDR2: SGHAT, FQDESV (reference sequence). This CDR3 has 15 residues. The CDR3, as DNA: TGTGCCAGCAGCAAGGGACAGGCCTATAATTCACCCCTCCACTTT. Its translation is CASSKGQAYNSPLHF. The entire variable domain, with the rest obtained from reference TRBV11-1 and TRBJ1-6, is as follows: EAEVAQSPRYKITEKSQAVAFWCDPISGHATLYWYRQILGQGPELLVQFQDESVVDDSQLPKDRFSAERLKGVDSTLKIQPAELGDSAMYLCASSKGQAYNSPLHFGNGTRLTVT.

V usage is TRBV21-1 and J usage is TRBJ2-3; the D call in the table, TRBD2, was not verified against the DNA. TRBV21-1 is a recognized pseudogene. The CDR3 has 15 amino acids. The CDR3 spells CASSLLRSPTDTQYF. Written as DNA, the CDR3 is TGTGCCAGCAGCCTCCTCCGGTCACCCACAGATACGCAGTATTTT.

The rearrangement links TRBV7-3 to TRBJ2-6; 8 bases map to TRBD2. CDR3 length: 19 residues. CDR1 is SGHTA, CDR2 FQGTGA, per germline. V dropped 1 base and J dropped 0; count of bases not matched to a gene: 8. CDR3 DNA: TGTGCCAGCAGCTTAAGACCAGCGGGGGCGACCTCTGGGGCCAACGTCCTGACTTTC. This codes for CASSLRPAGATSGANVLTF.

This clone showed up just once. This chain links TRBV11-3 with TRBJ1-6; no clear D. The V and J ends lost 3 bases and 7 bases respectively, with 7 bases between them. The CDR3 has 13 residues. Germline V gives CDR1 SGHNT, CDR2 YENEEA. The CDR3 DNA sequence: TGTGCCAGCAGCTTGGACGGAAATTCACCCCTCCACTTT. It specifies CASSLDGNSPLHF. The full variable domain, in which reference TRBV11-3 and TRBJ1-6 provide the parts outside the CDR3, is EAGVVQSPRYKIIEKKQPVAFWCNPISGHNTLYWYLQNLGQGPELLIRYENEEAVDDSQLPKDRFSAERLKGVDSTLKIQPAELGDSAVYLCASSLDGNSPLHFGNGTRLTVT.

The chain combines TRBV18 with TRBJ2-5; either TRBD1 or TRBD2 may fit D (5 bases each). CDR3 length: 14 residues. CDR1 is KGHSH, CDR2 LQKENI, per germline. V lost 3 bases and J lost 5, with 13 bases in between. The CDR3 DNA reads TGTGCCAGCTCACCGGACTGGGGGAAGGAGACCCAGTACTTC. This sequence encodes CASSPDWGKETQYF.

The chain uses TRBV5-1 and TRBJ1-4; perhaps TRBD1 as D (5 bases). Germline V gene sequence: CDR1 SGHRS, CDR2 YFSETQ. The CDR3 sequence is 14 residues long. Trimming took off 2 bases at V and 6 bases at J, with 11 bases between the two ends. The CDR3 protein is CASSLWGKDEKLFF. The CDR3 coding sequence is TGCGCCAGCAGCTTATGGGGGAAGGATGAAAAACTGTTTTTT.

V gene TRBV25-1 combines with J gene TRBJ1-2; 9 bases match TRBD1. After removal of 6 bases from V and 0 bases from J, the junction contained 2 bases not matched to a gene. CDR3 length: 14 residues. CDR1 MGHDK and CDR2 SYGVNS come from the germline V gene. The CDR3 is CASRGTGSNYGYTF. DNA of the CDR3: TGTGCCAGCAGAGGGACAGGGTCTAACTATGGCTACACCTTC.